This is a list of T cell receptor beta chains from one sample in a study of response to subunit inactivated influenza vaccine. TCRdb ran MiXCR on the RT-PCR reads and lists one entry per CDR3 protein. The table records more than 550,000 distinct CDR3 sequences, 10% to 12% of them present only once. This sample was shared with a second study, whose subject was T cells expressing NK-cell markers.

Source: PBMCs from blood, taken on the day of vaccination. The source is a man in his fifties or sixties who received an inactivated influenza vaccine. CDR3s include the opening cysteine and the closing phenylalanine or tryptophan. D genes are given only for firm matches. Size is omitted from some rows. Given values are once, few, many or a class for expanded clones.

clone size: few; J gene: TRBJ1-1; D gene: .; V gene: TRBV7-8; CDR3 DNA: TGTTTTTCCGGGGGGATGAACACTGAAGCTTTCTTT; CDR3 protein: CFSGGMNTEAFF
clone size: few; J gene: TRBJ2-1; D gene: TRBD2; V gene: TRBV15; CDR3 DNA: TGTGCCACCAGCAGGTTCGTTACTAGCGGGAGTGTCAATGAGCAGTTCTTC; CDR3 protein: CATSRFVTSGSVNEQFF
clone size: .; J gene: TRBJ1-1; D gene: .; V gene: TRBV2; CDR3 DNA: TGTGCCAGCAATGCACAGGGCTCGAGGAACACTGAAGCTTTCTTT; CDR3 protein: CASNAQGSRNTEAFF
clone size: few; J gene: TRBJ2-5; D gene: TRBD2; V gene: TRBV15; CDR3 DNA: TGTGCCACCAGCAGAGAAACTAGCGGGTCACAAGAGACCCAGTACTTC; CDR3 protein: CATSRETSGSQETQYF
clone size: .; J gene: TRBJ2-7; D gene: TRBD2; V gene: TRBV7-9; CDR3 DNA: TGTGCCAGCAGCTTAGCCCTAGCGGGGACCTACGAGCAGTACTTC; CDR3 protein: CASSLALAGTYEQYF
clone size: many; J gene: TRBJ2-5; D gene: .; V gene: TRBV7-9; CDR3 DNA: TGTGCCAGCAGCTTAGAACTACTTAAAGAGACCCAGTACTTC; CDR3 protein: CASSLELLKETQYF
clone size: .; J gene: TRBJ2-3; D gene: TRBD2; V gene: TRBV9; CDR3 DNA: TGTGCCAGCAGCGCCGAGCGGGGGACGCAGTATTTT; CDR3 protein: CASSAERGTQYF
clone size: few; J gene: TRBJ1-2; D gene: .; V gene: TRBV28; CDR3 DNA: TGTGCCAGCAGTTTTGAGGGACCCCAGGACGTCTATGGCTACACCTTC; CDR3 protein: CASSFEGPQDVYGYTF
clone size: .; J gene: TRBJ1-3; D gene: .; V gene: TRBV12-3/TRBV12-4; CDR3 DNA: TGTGCCAGCAGTATCGTTGGACCTAGGGCTGGAAACACCATATATTTT; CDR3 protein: CASSIVGPRAGNTIYF
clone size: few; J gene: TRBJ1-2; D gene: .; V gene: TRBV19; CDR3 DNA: TGTGCCAGTAATGTGGGGCCAAACTATGGCTACACCTTC; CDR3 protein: CASNVGPNYGYTF
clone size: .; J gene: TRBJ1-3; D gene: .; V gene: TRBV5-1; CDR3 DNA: TGCGCCAGCAGCTTGGGGCAGGTTCGAGCTGGAAACACCATATATTTT; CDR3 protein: CASSLGQVRAGNTIYF
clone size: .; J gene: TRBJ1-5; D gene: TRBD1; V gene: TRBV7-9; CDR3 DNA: TGTGCCAGCACCTCTACAGGGGGCGGGCAGCCCCAGCATTTT; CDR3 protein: CASTSTGGGQPQHF
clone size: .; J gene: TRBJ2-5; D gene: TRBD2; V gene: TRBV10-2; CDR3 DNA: TGCGCCAGCAGGTTCCTAGCGGGGGAGGGGGTGACCCAGTACTTC; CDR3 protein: CASRFLAGEGVTQYF
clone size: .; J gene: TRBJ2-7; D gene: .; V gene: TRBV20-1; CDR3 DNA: TGCAGTGCGCGGTCGGAGACAGCACATATACACTTC; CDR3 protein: CSARSETAHIHF
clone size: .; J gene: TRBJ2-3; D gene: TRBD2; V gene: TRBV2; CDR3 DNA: TGTGCCAGCAGTACCAGCGGGGATAGCACAGATACGCAGTATTTT; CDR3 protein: CASSTSGDSTDTQYF
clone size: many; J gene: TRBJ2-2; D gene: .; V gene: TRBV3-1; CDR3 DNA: TGTGCCAGCAGCCCCACGAGGGACGGAAGGACCGGGGAGCTGTTTTTT; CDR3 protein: CASSPTRDGRTGELFF
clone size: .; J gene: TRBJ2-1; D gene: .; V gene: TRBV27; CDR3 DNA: TGTGCCAGCAGGTCCGAAGAACTTGCACCCACCGATGAGCAGTTCTTC; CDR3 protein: CASRSEELAPTDEQFF
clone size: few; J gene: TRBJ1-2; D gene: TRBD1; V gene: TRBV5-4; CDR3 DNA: TGTGCCAGCAGCTTGGTCCCACCGGGACAGGGGACGATTAACTATGGCTACACCTTC; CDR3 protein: CASSLVPPGQGTINYGYTF
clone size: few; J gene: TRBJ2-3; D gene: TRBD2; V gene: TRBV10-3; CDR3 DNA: TGTGCCATCAGTGAGGCGGGGGGAATGCGGACAGATACGCAGTATTTT; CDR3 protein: CAISEAGGMRTDTQYF
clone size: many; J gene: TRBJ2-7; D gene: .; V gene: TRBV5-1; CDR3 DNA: TGCGCCAGCAGCCCCGGACAATTCTACGAGCAGTACTTC; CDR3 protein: CASSPGQFYEQYF
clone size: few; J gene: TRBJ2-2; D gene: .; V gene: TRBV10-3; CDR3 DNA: TGTGCCATCAGTCTAGGGACGAACACCGGGGAGCTGTTTTTT; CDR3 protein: CAISLGTNTGELFF
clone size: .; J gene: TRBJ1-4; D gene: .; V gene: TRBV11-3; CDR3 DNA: TGTGCCAGCAGCTCAAAACGGTTTTCATCTAATGAAAAACTGTTTTTT; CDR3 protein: CASSSKRFSSNEKLFF
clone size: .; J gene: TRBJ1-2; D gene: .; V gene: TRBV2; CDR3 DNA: TGTGCCAGCAGTGAATCCGGGGGGTCTGGATATGGCTACACCTTC; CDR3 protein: CASSESGGSGYGYTF
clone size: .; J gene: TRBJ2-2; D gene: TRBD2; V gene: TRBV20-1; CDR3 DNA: TGCAGTGCTAGAGATCCCCTAGCGGGAGCCACCGGGGAGCTGTTTTTT; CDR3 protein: CSARDPLAGATGELFF
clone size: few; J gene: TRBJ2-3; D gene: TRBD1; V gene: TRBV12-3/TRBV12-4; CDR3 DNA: TGTGCCAGCAGTTTACCTGGACAGGGGATGGCAGATACGCAGTATTTT; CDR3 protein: CASSLPGQGMADTQYF
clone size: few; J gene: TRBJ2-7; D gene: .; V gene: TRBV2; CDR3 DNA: TGTGCCAGCAGTGTAAGCCGGGCCCCGGGAACCTACGAGCAGTACTTC; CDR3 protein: CASSVSRAPGTYEQYF
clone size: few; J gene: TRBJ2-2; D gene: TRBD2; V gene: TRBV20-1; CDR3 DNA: TGCAGTGCTCAACTAGCGGGAGTGACGAACACCGGGGAGCTGTTTTTT; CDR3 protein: CSAQLAGVTNTGELFF
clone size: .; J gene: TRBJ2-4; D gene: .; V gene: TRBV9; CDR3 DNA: TGTGCCAGCAGCGACGGGATTAAAAACATTCAGTACTTC; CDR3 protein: CASSDGIKNIQYF
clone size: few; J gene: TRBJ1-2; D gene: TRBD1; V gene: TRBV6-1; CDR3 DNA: TGTGCCACCAGGGACAGCGTTAACTATGGCTACACCTTC; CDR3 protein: CATRDSVNYGYTF
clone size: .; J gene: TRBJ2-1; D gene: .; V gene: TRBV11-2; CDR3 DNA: TGTGCCAGCAGCCCACCCCCGTTTATTCATGAGCAGTTCTTC; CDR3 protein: CASSPPPFIHEQFF
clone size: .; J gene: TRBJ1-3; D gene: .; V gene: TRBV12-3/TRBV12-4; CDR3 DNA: TGTGCCAGCAGTTTCGGGGTACGGACAAACACCATATATTTT; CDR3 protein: CASSFGVRTNTIYF
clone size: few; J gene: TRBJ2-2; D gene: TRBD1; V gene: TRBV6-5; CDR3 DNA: TGTGCCAGCAGTTACGGTTGGGACAGAGCCACCGGGGAGCTGTTTTTT; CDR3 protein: CASSYGWDRATGELFF
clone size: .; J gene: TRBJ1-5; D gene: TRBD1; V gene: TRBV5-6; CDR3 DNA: TGTGCCAGCAGCTTATTTGGGACAGGGGTTAACCTGTATCAGCCCCAGCATTTT; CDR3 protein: CASSLFGTGVNLYQPQHF
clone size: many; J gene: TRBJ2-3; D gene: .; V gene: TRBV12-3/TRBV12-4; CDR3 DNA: TGTGCCAGCAGTTCCACCTCGGCAACAGATACGCAGTATTTT; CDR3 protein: CASSSTSATDTQYF
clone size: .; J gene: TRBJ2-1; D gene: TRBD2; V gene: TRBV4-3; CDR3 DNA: TGCGCCAGCGGACGAACTAGCGGACTCCACTACAATGAGCAGTTCTTC; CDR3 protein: CASGRTSGLHYNEQFF
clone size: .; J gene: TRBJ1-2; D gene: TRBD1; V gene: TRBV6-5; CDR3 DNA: TGTGCCAGCAGTTGGGACAGGACATTGATCGATGGCTACACCTTC; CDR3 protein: CASSWDRTLIDGYTF
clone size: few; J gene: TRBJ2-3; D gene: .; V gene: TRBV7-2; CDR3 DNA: TGTGCCAGCAGCTTAGTGTCGGACACAGATACGCAGTATTTT; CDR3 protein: CASSLVSDTDTQYF